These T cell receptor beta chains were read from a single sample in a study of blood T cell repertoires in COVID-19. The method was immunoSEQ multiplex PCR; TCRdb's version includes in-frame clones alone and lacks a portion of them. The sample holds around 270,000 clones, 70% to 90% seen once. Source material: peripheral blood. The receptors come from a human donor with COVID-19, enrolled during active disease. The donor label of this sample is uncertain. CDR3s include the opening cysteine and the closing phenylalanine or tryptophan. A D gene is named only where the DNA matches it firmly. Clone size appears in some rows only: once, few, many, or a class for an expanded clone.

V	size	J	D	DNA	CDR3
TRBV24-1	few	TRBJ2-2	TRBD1	TGTGCCACCAGGCAGACAGGGGGCGGGGAGCTGTTTTTT	CATRQTGGGELFF
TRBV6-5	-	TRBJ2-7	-	TGTGCCGCAGGCAACAGGGTAAACGAGCAGTACTTC	CAAGNRVNEQYF
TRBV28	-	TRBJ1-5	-	TGTGCCAGCACCCGATTAGACAATCAGCCCCAGCATTTT	CASTRLDNQPQHF
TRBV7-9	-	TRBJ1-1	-	TGTGCCAGCAGCCCCCTCATAAACAGGGACGCTGAAGCTTTCTTT	CASSPLINRDAEAFF
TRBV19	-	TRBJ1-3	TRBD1	TGTGCCAGTAGTCCCTCTATACAGGGGGCTGGAAACACCATATATTTT	CASSPSIQGAGNTIYF
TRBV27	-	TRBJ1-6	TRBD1	TGTGCCAGCAGACGCCGGGACAGGGAGGAACCCCTCCACTTT	CASRRRDREEPLHF
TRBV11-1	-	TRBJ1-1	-	TGTGCCAGCAGGCCGGGGCGCAGCGGGGGGACTGAAGCTTTCTTT	CASRPGRSGGTEAFF
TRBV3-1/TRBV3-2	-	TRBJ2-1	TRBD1	TGTGCCAGCAGCCTGCGGGACAGGGGTTCCAATGAGCAGTTCTTC	CASSLRDRGSNEQFF
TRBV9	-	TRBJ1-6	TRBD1	TGTGCCAGCAGGGAGACAGGGAGCTCCTATAATTCACCCCTCCACTTT	CASRETGSSYNSPLHF
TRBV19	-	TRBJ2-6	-	TGTGCCAGTAAAGAGAGGCTGGCGACTGTTGCGTCTGGGGCCAACGTCCTGACTTTC	CASKERLATVASGANVLTF
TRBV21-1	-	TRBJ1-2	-	TGTGCCAGCAGCCCCCCCGGCTATGGCTACACCTTC	CASSPPGYGYTF
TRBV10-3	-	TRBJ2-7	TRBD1	TGTGCCATCAGTACCGGGACAGGGACATCCGAGCAGTACTTC	CAISTGTGTSEQYF
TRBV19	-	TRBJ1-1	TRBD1	TGTGCCAGTAGTATCGACAGGGTAAGCACTGAAGCTTTCTTT	CASSIDRVSTEAFF
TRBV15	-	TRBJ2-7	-	TGTGCCACCAGCAGGAGGGCCCAGGACGGAGACTACGAGCAGTACTTC	CATSRRAQDGDYEQYF
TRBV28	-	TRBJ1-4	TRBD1	TGTGCCAGCAGTCCCCCGACAGGGGGTAATGAAAAACTGTTTTTT	CASSPPTGGNEKLFF
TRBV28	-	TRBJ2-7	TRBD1	TGTGCCAGCACTAACAACAGGGGATCCTACGAGCAGTACTTC	CASTNNRGSYEQYF
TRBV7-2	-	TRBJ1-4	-	TGTGCCAGCAGCTTAGGTCGTAATGAAAAACTGTTTTTT	CASSLGRNEKLFF
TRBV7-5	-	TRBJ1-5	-	TGTGCCAGACTAGACCGGGACAGGGGGGGTCATAGCAATCAGCCCCAGCATTTT	CARLDRDRGGHSNQPQHF
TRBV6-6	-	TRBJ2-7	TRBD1	TGTGCCAGCAGTATCGACAGGGATTACTACGAGCAGTACTTC	CASSIDRDYYEQYF
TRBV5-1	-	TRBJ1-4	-	TGCGCCAGCAGTCTAGGAGGGGCAGCTAATGAAAAACTGTTTTTT	CASSLGGAANEKLFF
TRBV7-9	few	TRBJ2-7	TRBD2	TGTGCCAGCAGCTTCGGCCTCCGAAGACTAGCGGGTTCCTACGAGCAGTACTTC	CASSFGLRRLAGSYEQYF
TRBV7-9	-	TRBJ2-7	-	TGTGCCAGCAGCTACTTAACCGGGACACACTACGAGCAGTACTTC	CASSYLTGTHYEQYF
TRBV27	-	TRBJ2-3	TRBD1	TGTGCCAGCAAACAGGGGTTGGGAGATACGCAGTATTTT	CASKQGLGDTQYF
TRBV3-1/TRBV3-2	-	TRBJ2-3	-	TGTGCCAGCGGAGAAACGGCAGATACGCAGTATTTT	CASGETADTQYF
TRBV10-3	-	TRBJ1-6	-	TGTGCCATCAGTGGGACCCCGGGGGGCAGTTCACCCCTCCACTTT	CAISGTPGGSSPLHF
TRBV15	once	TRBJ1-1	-	TGTGCCACCAGCAGAGATTACCGGGAAACTGAAGCTTTCTTT	CATSRDYRETEAFF